This T cell receptor beta chain originates from a study of shared clonotypes between healthy human individuals. The V gene's germline CDR1 is SQVTM and CDR2 ANQGSEA. Trimming took off 5 bases at V and 5 bases at J, with 12 bases between the two ends. The CDR3 is 12 residues long. As regards this clone: Its antigen is still unknown.

Study results and limitations: Sampling included only blood; tissue repertoires likely differ.

Clones were sequenced by immunoSEQ multiplex PCR, and TCRdb holds only the in-frame ones, with some missing. The top ten hold roughly 0.34% of the sample, which has some 2,500,000 clones, roughly 90% seen once. This TCR was sampled from a man between 18 and 29 years old in good health. Some clones in this sample may be carry-over from other donors' samples. Sequenced material: naive CD4+ T cells from PBMCs. Described subset: CD45RA+ positively selected. The rearrangement links TRBV29-1 to TRBJ2-5; unclear D gene. CDR3 loop: CSVLGPGETQYF. The DNA of the CDR3 is TGCAGCGTTCTCGGCCCCGGGGAGACCCAGTACTTC.